The 28 T cell receptor beta chains reported below all come from one sample, sequenced in a study of tumor and adjacent non-tumor tissue in lung cancer listed by TCRdb under 2018. RNA was extracted from bulk unsorted tissue and checked for quality with a NanoDrop ND-1000 and an Agilent 2100. Normal lung samples were distant non-tumor tissue taken more than 3 cm from the tumor edge. The library was generated by multiplex PCR. Sequenced using an Illumina HiSeq 2500. Following protocols modified from ARM-PCR, the researchers constructed TCRbeta libraries through three rounds of nested PCR with primers (Table S4). The raw public data were reprocessed by TCRdb itself: fastp quality trimming at Q25, MiXCR clonotype calling, in-frame beta chains only. Records with the same CDR3 protein are collapsed into one entry carrying the most frequent genes and DNA. For this sample there are more than 45,000 distinct CDR3 sequences; 70% to 80% appear just once. In total, the top ten clones hold about 23% of the sample.

Sequencing was performed on distant non-tumor lung tissue. The receptors come from a woman in her sixties with non-small cell lung cancer.

Details on this clonotype: It may be a read error: a sequence one base away is much more abundant. This chain links TRBV20-1 with TRBJ1-1; 7 bases line up with TRBD1. Germline V gene lookup returns CDR1 DFQATT and CDR2 SNEGSKA (reference sequence). This CDR3 spans 14 amino acids. CDR3 loop: CSATRDSMKTEAFF. The CDR3 DNA sequence: TGCAGTGCCACCCGGGACAGCATGAAGACTGAAGCTTTCTTT.

About this clonotype: One end of the junction varies from germline; a read error may be responsible. This rearrangement joins TRBV6-2 or TRBV6-3 to TRBJ2-7, with D uncertain. This CDR3 spans 11 amino acids. Germline V lookup: CDR1 MNHEY, CDR2 SVGEGT. In nucleotides, the CDR3 is TGTGCCAACAGCAATACCTACGAGCGGTACTTC. Protein sequence: CANSNTYERYF.

This sequence joins TRBV28 and TRBJ2-5, with 9 bases identical to TRBD1. This CDR3 region has 15 residues. V trimming: 10 bases; J trimming: 7 bases; junction bases outside the gene matches: 16. Germline V gene data show CDR1 as MDHEN and CDR2 as SYDVKM. DNA of the CDR3: TGTGCCACCAGATCAGTACAGGGGGCTAGAGTGACCCAGTACTTC. It yields the protein CATRSVQGARVTQYF.

This clonotype was seen a few times. At one boundary the junction diverges from the germline segment, which might be a read error. CDR3 in DNA: TGTACCAGCAGTTTCAGGGACAGGGGGTTTTACATCGGGGAGCTGTTTTTT. Its translation: CTSSFRDRGFYIGELFF. This rearrangement joins TRBV12-3 or TRBV12-4 to TRBJ2-2; 11 positions match TRBD1. This CDR3 spans 17 amino acids.

Turning to this clonotype: A junction end diverges from the germline sequence, so it may reflect a read error. In DNA form, the CDR3 reads TGTGCCACCAGTTACTCCAGTTTCAAACAGCCCCAGCATTTT. Amino acids: CATSYSSFKQPQHF. This sequence joins TRBV6-5 and TRBJ1-5; D gene uncertain. Germline CDR1 and CDR2: MNHEY and SVGAGI. There are 14 residues in the CDR3.

As to this clonotype: One junction end does not reproduce the germline sequence, and a read error may be involved. The chain is built from TRBV12-3 or TRBV12-4 and TRBJ2-1; TRBD2 matches 9 bases. The CDR3 spans 16 residues. The CDR3 protein is CASSLTVAGAYNGQFF. Written as DNA, the CDR3 is TGTGCCAGCAGTTTAACCGTAGCGGGAGCCTACAATGGGCAGTTCTTC.

As regards this clonotype: This may arise from a read error, as a much more abundant clone is one base away. This rearrangement joins TRBV11-2 to TRBJ1-1; D uncertain. CDR1 SGHAT and CDR2 FQNNGV come from the germline V gene. There are 13 residues in the CDR3. The CDR3 DNA reads TGTGCCTGCAGCTTAGCTTGGGATTTTGAAGCTTTCTTT. Protein product: CACSLAWDFEAFF.

The table lists this clonotype with a few counts. The gene calls are TRBV20-1 and TRBJ1-5; perhaps TRBD1 as D (5 bases). V lost 5 bases and J lost 16, with 24 bases in between. This CDR3 is 13 amino acids long. Germline V gives CDR1 DFQATT, CDR2 SNEGSKA (reference sequence). The CDR3 DNA is TGCAGTGCTGGGGTAATGGGGCAGGGAGCAGAACATTTT. It codes for CSAGVMGQGAEHF.

The chain carries TRBV4-2 and TRBJ1-6, with D perhaps matching TRBD1 (5 bases). Trimming cost V 4 bases and J 5 bases, with 12 bases left between them. The CDR3 has 15 amino acids. Germline V gene data show CDR1 as LGHNA and CDR2 as YNFKEQ. The CDR3 DNA follows: TGTGCCAGCAGCCTATGGGACGGGGATAATTCACCCCTCCACTTT. It translates to CASSLWDGDNSPLHF.

This clonotype appeared a single time. The rearrangement links TRBV11-2 to TRBJ2-7, with TRBD1 matching 10 bases. The CDR3 has 14 amino acids. Trimming at V came to 5 bases and at J to 10 bases, leaving 11 bases not matched to a gene. CDR1 is SGHAT, CDR2 FQNNGV, per germline. The CDR3 loop is CASSRDRTGGEQYF. Written as DNA, the CDR3 is TGTGCCAGCAGCCGGGACAGGACAGGGGGAGAACAGTACTTC. The entire variable domain, with the rest obtained from reference TRBV11-2 and TRBJ2-7, is as follows: EAGVAQSPRYKIIEKRQSVAFWCNPISGHATLYWYQQILGQGPKLLIQFQNNGVVDDSQLPKDRFSAERLKGVDSTLKIQPAKLEDSAVYLCASSRDRTGGEQYFGPGTRLTVT.

The rearrangement joins TRBV11-2 to TRBJ1-2, with D uncertain. Germline V lookup: CDR1 SGHAT, CDR2 FQNNGV. The CDR3 has 12 amino acids. The CDR3: CVSSLGSGAYTF. In nucleotides, the CDR3 is TGTGTCAGTAGCTTAGGTTCGGGAGCCTACACCTTC.

Notes on this clonotype: A much larger clone is a single base away; this may be a read error. The V and J genes are TRBV20-1 and TRBJ2-2; 8 bases are a match to TRBD1. Germline CDR1 and CDR2: DFQATT and SNEGSKA (reference sequence). The CDR3 length is 15 residues. This CDR3 reads CSASGQGHYTGKLFF. CDR3 sequence (DNA): TGCAGTGCTTCCGGACAGGGTCACTACACCGGGAAGCTGTTTTTT.

About this clonotype itself: Germline and junction disagree at one end, which may indicate a read error. The chain links TRBV4-1 to TRBJ2-5, with D perhaps being TRBD1 or TRBD2 (5 bases each). Germline lookup yields CDR1 MGHRA and CDR2 YSYEKL. CDR3 length equals 16 residues. The CDR3 here is CASNLKPPGPQETQYF. CDR3 in DNA: TGCGCAAGCAACTTAAAGCCGCCGGGACCGCAAGAGACCCAGTACTTC.

This clonotype has a handful of counts. This may be a read error, as it is one base from a much larger clone. The genes are TRBV6-5 and TRBJ2-7; D gene uncertain. The CDR3 length is 13 residues. Germline values: CDR1 MNHEY, CDR2 SVGAGI. CDR3 sequence: CASRSGSTYGQYF. DNA for the CDR3: TGTGCCAGCAGGTCGGGTTCTACCTACGGGCAGTACTTC.

As regards this clonotype: This clone may be a read error of a much larger clone one base away. The chain employs TRBV6-5 and TRBJ2-7; the match to TRBD1 covers 7 bases. CDR1 and CDR2 (germline): MNHEY, SVGAGI. Germline trimming cut 5 bases from V and 1 base from J; bases unmatched to any gene: 8. The CDR3 contains 15 residues. CDR3 loop: CASSAALGQSYEQYF. The DNA of the CDR3 is TGTGCCAGCAGTGCGGCGTTGGGACAGTCCTACGAGCAGTACTTC.

For this clonotype: This may arise from a read error, as a much more abundant clone is one base away. This rearrangement joins TRBV30 to TRBJ2-1; 10 bases map to TRBD2. Germline V gene data show CDR1 as GTSNPN and CDR2 as SVGIG (reference sequence). After removal of 8 bases from V and 6 bases from J, the junction contained 16 bases not matched to a gene. CDR3 length: 16 amino acids. The CDR3 reads CARPLTQAGGFNEQFF. CDR3 DNA: TGTGCCCGCCCCCTTACCCAAGCGGGAGGGTTCAATGAGCAGTTCTTC. The full variable domain, completed using reference TRBV30 and TRBJ2-1, is SQTIHQWPATLVQPVGSPLSLECTVEGTSNPNLYWYRQAAGRGLQLLFYSVGIGQISSEVPQNLSASRPQDRQFILSSKKLLLSDSGFYLCARPLTQAGGFNEQFFGPGTRLTVL.

This clonotype appeared a single time. Germline and junction disagree at one end, which may indicate a read error. The chain joins TRBV28 to TRBJ1-3; perhaps TRBD1 as D (5 bases). The CDR3 sequence is 13 residues long. Germline assignment: CDR1 MDHEN and CDR2 SYDVKM. CDR3 nucleotide sequence: TGTGCCAGCACCGTGGGGAGGGGAAATACCATATATTTT. It is translated as CASTVGRGNTIYF.

A remark on this clonotype: A much bigger clone sits one base away, suggesting this may be a read error. The rearrangement links TRBV5-1 to TRBJ1-1; no clear D. CDR3 length: 14 residues. From germline, CDR1 is SGHRS and CDR2 YFSETQ. The V and J ends lost 6 bases and 7 bases respectively, with 19 bases between them. The CDR3 loop reads CASILSYVVREAFF. CDR3 bases: TGCGCCAGCATACTTTCTTATGTCGTACGTGAAGCTTTCTTT.

Comment on this clonotype: The germline gene is not matched at one end of the junction; a read error may be the cause. The V and J genes are TRBV11-2 and TRBJ2-1; 14 bases match TRBD2. The CDR3 spans 18 residues. Germline loops: CDR1 SGHAT, CDR2 FQNNGV. CDR3 in DNA: TGTACCAGCAGTTTAGGAACGGGACTAGCGGGGGCTAACAATGAGCAGTTCTTC. Encoded protein: CTSSLGTGLAGANNEQFF.

This clonotype has only a few counts. The CDR3 does not end in the conserved phenylalanine or tryptophan, so this is likely a read error. It is unclear where the CDR3 begins or ends on the DNA, so no DNA is shown, and the CDR3 is as TCRdb lists it. This rearrangement joins TRBV11-2 to TRBJ2-7; no check of the table's D call, TRBD2, against the DNA was made. The germline gives CDR1 SGHAT, CDR2 FQNNGV. The CDR3 extends over 15 residues, inclusive of both ends. The CDR3 loop is CASGLQSGNNYEQYL.

With respect to this clonotype: A much larger clone differs by one base, so this may be a read error. This chain uses TRBV28 with TRBJ1-6; 7 nucleotides align to TRBD1. This CDR3 has 13 residues. Germline V gene data show CDR1 as MDHEN and CDR2 as SYDVKM. The CDR3 bases are TGTGCCAGCTCGGTACAGGGGAGTTCACCCCTCGACTTT. This gives the protein CASSVQGSSPLDF.

On this clonotype itself: The junction differs from germline at one of its ends, possibly a read error. The chain carries TRBV29-1 and TRBJ1-1; no firm D call. The germline V gene has CDR1 SQVTM and CDR2 ANQGSEA. The CDR3 has 14 amino acids. In DNA form, the CDR3 reads TGCAGCATTGAAGGGAGAGCAGGGAACACTGAAGCTTTCTTT. Encoded protein: CSIEGRAGNTEAFF.

Concerning this clonotype: This sequence may be a read error, since a much larger clone differs from it by one base. The chain is built from TRBV30 and TRBJ1-2, with no clear D. Germline loops: CDR1 GTSNPN, CDR2 SVGIG (reference sequence). There are 13 residues in the CDR3. V gave up 3 bases and J gave up 4 bases, with 12 bases separating them. CDR3 loop: CAWREGGLYGYTF. CDR3 coding DNA: TGTGCCTGGAGAGAGGGTGGCCTCTATGGCTACACCTTC.

To note about this clonotype: A much larger clone sits a single nucleotide away, making a read error possible. The chain uses TRBV20-1 and TRBJ2-1; possibly TRBD2 for D (5 bases). CDR3 size: 14 residues. V was clipped by 5 bases and J by 6 bases, with 17 bases between them. Germline CDR1 reads DFQATT; CDR2 reads SNEGSKA (reference sequence). CDR3 sequence: CSAGAEVGFNEQFF. CDR3 bases: TGCAGTGCTGGAGCGGAAGTGGGTTTCAATGAGCAGTTCTTC.

This clonotype came up many times. The V and J genes are TRBV6-5 and TRBJ2-2; possible D gene TRBD2, 5 bases. CDR1 is MNHEY and CDR2 is SVGAGI in the germline V gene. CDR3 length: 15 amino acids. V lost 5 bases and J 2 bases, leaving 12 bases between the germline ends. The CDR3 loop reads CASSPRRANTGELFF. CDR3 sequence (DNA): TGTGCCAGCAGTCCCAGGCGGGCAAACACCGGGGAGCTGTTTTTT.

This clonotype was seen a handful of times. Compared with germline, one end of the junction differs, possibly owing to a read error. This chain connects TRBV5-8 to TRBJ2-1, with TRBD2 matching 7 bases. Germline lookup yields CDR1 SGHTS and CDR2 YDEGEE. CDR3 size: 13 residues. The CDR3 DNA reads TGTGCCAGTAGCGTCGTGAGCGGGAATGGGCAGTTCTTC. This translates into CASSVVSGNGQFF.

This clonotype has just one count. Here the CDR3 omits its conserved ending phenylalanine or tryptophan, so a read error is the likely source. V is TRBV10-1 and J is TRBJ2-2; weak D call: TRBD2 (5 bases). Germline CDR1 and CDR2: WNHNN and SYGVQD (reference sequence). The CDR3 sequence is 15 residues long. Trimming took 6 bases from V and 9 from J, leaving 20 bases between them. The CDR3 DNA is TGCGCCAGCAGAGAGGGTGTTTTATCGGGCAGGGAGCTGTTTTCT. Its protein product is CASREGVLSGRELFS.

This clonotype showed up just once. The junction shows a germline mismatch at one end, possibly a read error. The J gene is TRBJ2-2, the V gene TRBV6-2 or TRBV6-3, with TRBD2 matching 7 bases. The CDR3 loop spans 16 amino acids. Germline V gives CDR1 MNHEY, CDR2 SVGEGT. CDR3 protein: CVSTAPPPAGTGELFF. CDR3 coding DNA: TGTGTCAGCACCGCCCCTCCCCCAGCGGGGACCGGGGAGCTGTTTTTT.